A selection of T cell receptor beta chains follows, all from one sample in a study of T cells in narcolepsy. The method was immunoSEQ multiplex PCR; TCRdb's version includes in-frame clones alone and lacks a portion of them. The sample includes some 32,000 clones, roughly 78% seen only once; the top ten take approximately 1.1%. The sequenced sample was CD45RA- memory CD4+ T cells from PBMCs. The source is a human donor with narcolepsy. Both conserved end residues are part of each CDR3. A D gene is named only where the DNA matches it firmly. Size is stated for part of the rows, as once, few or many counts, or as a class when the clone is expanded.

V gene,J gene,CDR3 length,D gene,clone size,CDR3 protein,CDR3 DNA
TRBV2,TRBJ2-3,16,TRBD1,few,CASSSDPGQGLDTQYF,TGTGCCAGCAGTTCAGATCCGGGACAGGGGTTAGATACGCAGTATTTT
TRBV2,TRBJ1-2,14,-,-,CASSERGGTYGYTF,TGTGCCAGCAGTGAGAGAGGGGGAACCTATGGCTACACCTTC
TRBV5-1,TRBJ1-1,14,-,few,CASSLGRGNTEAFF,TGCGCCAGCAGCTTGGGACGGGGGAACACTGAAGCTTTCTTT
TRBV7-6,TRBJ2-7,15,TRBD2,-,CASSKTSGASYEQYF,TGTGCCAGCAGCAAAACTAGCGGAGCCTCCTACGAGCAGTACTTC
TRBV19,TRBJ1-1,10,-,-,CASGPFEAFF,TGTGCCAGTGGGCCTTTTGAAGCTTTCTTT
TRBV7-7,TRBJ2-5,15,-,-,CASSLGSSPQETQYF,TGTGCCAGCAGCCTTGGATCCTCCCCACAAGAGACCCAGTACTTC
TRBV4-2,TRBJ1-6,14,-,-,CASSPTGTNSPLHF,TGTGCCAGCAGCCCCACAGGTACCAATTCACCCCTCCACTTT
TRBV27,TRBJ2-3,14,TRBD2,-,CASSLAGVEDTQYF,TGTGCCAGCAGCTTAGCGGGAGTTGAAGATACGCAGTATTTT
TRBV9,TRBJ2-5,15,-,-,CASSLSGTQQETQYF,TGTGCCAGCAGCTTAAGCGGGACACAACAAGAGACCCAGTACTTC
TRBV6-6,TRBJ1-1,16,-,-,CASSYPVGGGKTEAFF,TGTGCCAGCAGTTACCCGGTCGGGGGAGGTAAGACTGAAGCTTTCTTT
TRBV7-3,TRBJ2-1,16,-,-,CASSLDPTSSYNEQFF,TGTGCCAGCAGCTTAGATCCAACGAGCTCCTACAATGAGCAGTTCTTC
TRBV29-1,TRBJ1-1,15,TRBD1,-,CSCRALTGTNTEAFF,TGCAGCTGTCGTGCATTGACAGGGACGAACACTGAAGCTTTCTTT
TRBV10-1,TRBJ1-6,13,-,-,CASSEGAHSPLHF,TGCGCCAGCAGTGAGGGGGCGCATTCACCCCTCCACTTT
TRBV11-3,TRBJ2-2,17,TRBD1,few,CASSLGSDRGNTGELFF,TGTGCCAGCAGCTTGGGGAGCGACAGGGGGAACACCGGGGAGCTGTTTTTT
TRBV7-9,TRBJ1-1,14,-,-,CASSPLRANTEAFF,TGTGCCAGCAGCCCATTGCGGGCGAACACTGAAGCTTTCTTT
TRBV7-2,TRBJ2-7,14,-,-,CASSLHRASYEQYF,TGTGCCAGCAGCTTGCACAGGGCATCCTACGAGCAGTACTTC
TRBV19,TRBJ2-2,16,TRBD1,few,CASRRTGGADTGELFF,TGTGCCAGTAGACGGACAGGGGGCGCAGACACCGGGGAGCTGTTTTTT
TRBV4-1,TRBJ2-1,15,-,-,CASSLTGSLVGEQFF,TGCGCCAGCAGCCTAACCGGGAGCTTAGTAGGGGAGCAGTTCTTC
TRBV2,TRBJ1-5,15,TRBD1,-,CASSVGGQGPQPQHF,TGTGCCAGCAGTGTGGGAGGACAGGGCCCTCAGCCCCAGCATTTT
TRBV20-1,TRBJ1-6,11,-,-,CSASSGSPLHF,TGCAGTGCTAGCTCGGGTTCACCCCTCCACTTT
TRBV19,TRBJ1-1,14,-,-,CASSIGLGGAEAFF,TGTGCCAGTAGTATCGGGCTGGGGGGGGCTGAAGCTTTCTTT
TRBV5-7,TRBJ1-4,12,-,-,CASSRNNEKLFF,TGTGCCAGCAGCCGTAATAATGAAAAACTGTTTTTT
TRBV5-1,TRBJ2-3,16,-,-,CASRVPTGDKTDTQYF,TGCGCCAGCAGGGTCCCTACGGGAGACAAGACAGATACGCAGTATTTT
TRBV11-2,TRBJ2-1,15,TRBD2,-,CASSPVAGGTSGQFF,TGTGCCAGCAGCCCTGTAGCGGGAGGTACGAGTGGGCAGTTCTTC
TRBV19,TRBJ2-1,16,TRBD1,-,CASSNPGQGSGNEQFF,TGTGCCAGTAGTAACCCGGGACAGGGGTCCGGCAATGAGCAGTTCTTC
TRBV30,TRBJ2-7,14,TRBD1,-,CATSGGTSSYEQYF,TGTGCCACGTCAGGGGGCACCAGCTCCTACGAGCAGTACTTC
TRBV7-3,TRBJ2-1,16,TRBD2,-,CASSFYGGGFRNEQFF,TGTGCCAGCAGCTTCTACGGCGGGGGGTTTAGAAATGAGCAGTTCTTC
TRBV7-9,TRBJ1-1,16,-,-,CASSLVLGRTHTEAFF,TGTGCCAGCAGCTTGGTATTGGGCAGAACTCACACTGAAGCCTTCTTT
TRBV7-9,TRBJ2-5,14,-,-,CASSLAAGRETQYF,TGTGCCAGCAGCTTAGCAGCGGGCCGAGAGACCCAGTACTTC
TRBV6-1,TRBJ2-5,15,-,few,CASSSIGTAQETQYF,TGTGCCAGCAGTTCAATTGGGACTGCCCAAGAGACCCAGTACTTC
TRBV5-1,TRBJ2-5,17,TRBD2,-,CASSLGPSGGYQETQYF,TGCGCCAGCAGCTTGGGTCCTAGCGGGGGATATCAAGAGACCCAGTACTTC
TRBV19,TRBJ2-2,14,-,-,CASSIEHWTGELFF,TGTGCCAGTAGTATAGAGCACTGGACCGGGGAGCTGTTTTTT
TRBV5-4,TRBJ2-2,16,-,-,CASSSGGVEFLGELFF,TGTGCCAGCAGCTCTGGGGGCGTGGAGTTTTTAGGGGAGCTGTTTTTT
TRBV5-6,TRBJ2-5,14,-,-,CASSFRGLPETQYF,TGTGCCAGCAGCTTTCGAGGGTTACCAGAGACCCAGTACTTC
TRBV29-1,TRBJ1-2,14,-,-,CSVESGVADYGYTF,TGCAGCGTTGAGTCCGGGGTTGCGGACTATGGCTACACCTTC
TRBV10-1,TRBJ2-7,13,-,-,CASSESRGVGQYF,TGCGCCAGCAGTGAGTCGAGGGGGGTCGGGCAGTACTTC
TRBV30,TRBJ2-2,15,-,-,CAWRAVESNTGELFF,TGTGCCTGGAGGGCGGTGGAGTCGAACACCGGGGAGCTGTTTTTT
TRBV18,TRBJ1-5,16,TRBD1,few,CASSPDRGIYNQPQHF,TGTGCCAGCTCACCAGACAGGGGAATATACAATCAGCCCCAGCATTTT
TRBV19,TRBJ2-1,14,-,-,CASSYQGNMNEQFF,TGTGCCAGTAGTTACCAGGGGAATATGAATGAGCAGTTCTTC
TRBV29-1,TRBJ2-3,12,TRBD2,-,CSGGGGSDTQYF,TGCAGCGGGGGCGGGGGATCAGATACGCAGTATTTT
TRBV10-2,TRBJ1-6,20,TRBD1,-,CASTRRWSAIDRGEQSPLHF,TGCGCCAGCACTCGACGATGGTCAGCCATAGACAGGGGAGAACAATCACCCCTCCACTTT
TRBV6-5,TRBJ2-7,13,-,few,CASREGVTYEQYF,TGTGCCAGCAGGGAAGGGGTTACCTACGAGCAGTACTTC
TRBV7-2,TRBJ1-2,14,TRBD1,-,CASSLFKGGRGYTF,TGTGCCAGCAGCTTATTTAAAGGGGGCCGGGGCTACACCTTC
TRBV6-5,TRBJ1-2,14,-,-,CASSYRGGNYGYTF,TGTGCCAGCAGTTACAGGGGAGGAAACTATGGCTACACCTTC
TRBV18,TRBJ1-1,16,-,few,CASSPLASGANTEAFF,TGTGCCAGCTCACCACTCGCCTCAGGCGCGAACACTGAAGCTTTCTTT
TRBV27,TRBJ1-2,16,-,-,CASSSAPRVANYGYTF,TGTGCCAGCAGCTCAGCCCCCCGGGTTGCTAACTATGGCTACACCTTC
TRBV5-4,TRBJ1-2,13,-,-,CASSLGARYGYTF,TGTGCCAGCAGCTTGGGGGCACGGTATGGCTACACCTTC
TRBV6-6,TRBJ1-2,14,-,-,CASSHPRGDAGYTF,TGTGCCAGCTCTCATCCCCGAGGGGACGCGGGCTACACCTTC
TRBV2,TRBJ2-2,16,-,-,CASSATGGPAAGELFF,TGTGCCAGCAGTGCAACCGGGGGACCCGCCGCCGGGGAGCTGTTTTTT
TRBV28,TRBJ1-2,16,-,-,CATDRDTPLASHGYTF,TGTGCCACAGATCGGGACACACCCCTCGCCTCCCATGGCTACACCTTC
TRBV18,TRBJ2-7,11,-,-,CASSPLGEQYF,TGTGCCAGCTCACCTTTGGGAGAGCAGTACTTC
TRBV7-3,TRBJ2-3,16,TRBD2,-,CASSLGLAGGTDTQYF,TGTGCCAGCAGCTTAGGACTAGCGGGGGGCACAGATACGCAGTATTTT
TRBV2,TRBJ1-1,14,-,-,CASSEGIRVSEAFF,TGTGCCAGCAGTGAAGGCATCAGGGTGTCTGAAGCTTTCTTT